These 25 T cell receptor beta chains were sequenced from one sample in a study of shared T cell receptors in the human thymus. Only in-frame clones appear in the TCRdb table, and some are missing; sequencing was by immunoSEQ multiplex PCR. Of about 660,000 clones in the sample, around 87% are singletons; the top ten hold roughly 0.0089%. This sample was also put to use in a study of human thymus T cells.

Sequenced material: thymocytes. The receptors derive from a boy younger than two with a congenital heart defect.

This chain uses TRBV4-3 with TRBJ2-4; possibly TRBD2 for D (6 bases). The CDR3 runs to 13 residues. V was pared by 9 bases and J by 8 bases, with 17 bases between. Germline V gene data show CDR1 as LGHNA and CDR2 as YSLEER. Here the CDR3 reads CASAGGEEDIQYF. The DNA of the CDR3 is TGCGCCAGTGCCGGGGGAGAGGAGGACATTCAGTACTTC.

The gene calls are TRBV6-5 and TRBJ2-7, with 8 bases identical to TRBD2. V lost 0 bases and J lost 3; bases outside the gene matches: 7. Looked up from germline, CDR1 is MNHEY and CDR2 is SVGAGI. The CDR3 is made up of 16 amino acids. CDR3 in amino acids: CASSYSGRGVYYEQYF. The CDR3 DNA is TGTGCCAGCAGTTACTCGGGGCGGGGGGTCTACTACGAGCAGTACTTC.

The V gene is TRBV27, the J gene TRBJ2-2; 8 bases fit TRBD2. Germline CDR1 reads MNHEY; CDR2 reads SMNVEV (reference sequence). Unmatched junction bases numbered 33, after V lost 3 bases and J lost 6 bases. CDR3 length equals 24 residues. CDR3 sequence: CASSFTGVITTYRAGVSRSGELFF. CDR3 coding DNA: TGTGCCAGCAGTTTCACCGGCGTCATAACGACTTACCGAGCGGGAGTATCGAGGTCCGGGGAGCTGTTTTTT.

The chain joins TRBV5-5 to TRBJ2-7; no definite D call. The CDR3 length is 13 residues. V gave up 1 base and J gave up 7 bases, with 12 bases separating them. CDR1 SGHKS and CDR2 YYEKEE come from the germline V gene (reference sequence). The CDR3 here is CASSLSGLEEQYF. The DNA of the CDR3 is TGTGCCAGCAGCTTGTCTGGGTTGGAGGAGCAGTACTTC.

This CDR3 is CASRGHQNTEAFF. For the CDR3, the DNA is TGTGCCAGCCGCGGACATCAGAACACTGAAGCTTTCTTT. The chain links TRBV9 to TRBJ1-1, with a weak D call TRBD1 (5 bases). Germline CDR1 is SGDLS and CDR2 is YYNGEE. The V end lost 7 bases, the J end lost 1 base, and 11 bases lay between the germline ends. CDR3 size: 13 residues.

This clone occurred once. The CDR3 here is CASSFAGRGNTEAFF. CDR3 DNA sequence: TGTGCCAGCAGCTTCGCGGGGCGCGGGAACACTGAAGCTTTCTTT. J is TRBJ1-1 and V is TRBV7-2, with a weak D call TRBD1 (5 bases). Trimming took 3 bases from V and 1 from J, leaving 12 bases between them. CDR3 length: 15 residues. Germline CDR1 is SGHTA and CDR2 is FQGNSA. The whole variable domain, filled in from reference TRBV7-2 and TRBJ1-1, reads GAGVSQSPSNKVTEKGKDVELRCDPISGHTALYWYRQSLGQGLEFLIYFQGNSAPDKSGLPSDRFSAERTGGSVSTLTIQRTQQEDSAVYLCASSFAGRGNTEAFFGQGTRLTVV.

The rearrangement links TRBV27 to TRBJ2-7; TRBD2 aligns across 7 bases. V was clipped by 8 bases and J by 4 bases; unmatched bases: 17. Germline values: CDR1 MNHEY, CDR2 SMNVEV (reference sequence). This CDR3 contains 16 residues. The CDR3 region is CASPMGRGWAVYEQYF. DNA for the CDR3: TGTGCCAGCCCCATGGGGAGGGGCTGGGCAGTGTACGAGCAGTACTTC.

V usage is TRBV19 and J usage is TRBJ1-5; TRBD1 agrees at 9 bases. This CDR3 has 14 residues. The V and J ends lost 5 bases and 7 bases, in that order; junction bases with no gene match: 6. Germline V CDR1 and CDR2: LNHDA, SQIVND (reference sequence). As DNA, the CDR3 is TGTGCCAGTAGTCCGGACAGGGGCCGGCAGCCCCAGCATTTT. It specifies CASSPDRGRQPQHF.

This rearrangement joins TRBV9 to TRBJ1-2; D is undetermined. The CDR3 contains 21 residues. Trimming shortened V by 4 bases and J by 7 bases, and 38 bases separated the two germline ends. Germline CDR1 and CDR2: SGDLS and YYNGEE. The CDR3 loop is CASSPGDLSPSKSIGAFGYTF. The DNA of the CDR3 is TGTGCCAGCAGCCCCGGGGATTTGAGCCCGTCAAAATCTATTGGAGCGTTTGGCTACACCTTC.

J is TRBJ1-1 and V is TRBV5-5; D is ambiguous. V shed 4 bases and J shed 11 bases, with 18 bases lying between them. CDR3 length: 13 residues. The germline CDR1 and CDR2 sequences are SGHKS and YYEKEE (reference sequence). CDR3 protein: CASSPSTSAGAFF. The CDR3 nucleotides read TGTGCCAGCAGCCCTAGTACCTCGGCGGGGGCTTTCTTT.

This sequence joins TRBV7-2 and TRBJ1-1; 11 bases match TRBD1. The germline gives CDR1 SGHTA, CDR2 FQGNSA. The V gene end was trimmed by 5 bases and the J gene end by 1 base; junction bases not matched to a gene: 9. The CDR3 is made up of 17 amino acids. DNA of the CDR3: TGTGCCAGCAGCCGTGGGACAGGGGGTTCGACGAACACTGAAGCTTTCTTT. It translates to CASSRGTGGSTNTEAFF.

The rearrangement joins TRBV4-2 to TRBJ2-1; 10 bases map to TRBD2. This CDR3 spans 17 amino acids. The V segment lost 0 bases and the J segment 7 bases; nucleotides outside the gene matches: 9. From germline, CDR1 is LGHNA and CDR2 YNFKEQ. The CDR3 DNA follows: TGTGCCAGCAGCCAAGACCCAGCGGGGGGGCCGGAAAATGAGCAGTTCTTC. Its protein product is CASSQDPAGGPENEQFF.

The V gene is TRBV14, the J gene TRBJ2-3; maybe TRBD1 (6 bases). CDR1 is SGHDN, CDR2 FVKESK, per germline. Trimming shortened V by 0 bases and J by 0 bases, and 16 bases separated the two germline ends. This CDR3 has 18 amino acids. The CDR3 sequence is CASSQESQGWESTDTQYF. DNA for the CDR3: TGTGCCAGCAGCCAAGAGAGCCAGGGGTGGGAAAGCACAGATACGCAGTATTTT.

This sequence joins TRBV19 and TRBJ2-7, with D possibly TRBD1 on 5 matching bases. With 5 bases removed from V and 2 bases from J, the gap between germline ends came to 10 bases. CDR3 size: 13 residues. Looked up from germline, CDR1 is LNHDA and CDR2 is SQIVND (reference sequence). This CDR3 reads CASSPTEPYEQYF. The DNA for the CDR3 is TGTGCCAGTAGTCCGACAGAGCCCTACGAGCAGTACTTC. Complete variable domain (other parts from reference TRBV19 and TRBJ2-7): DGGITQSPKYLFRKEGQNVTLSCEQNLNHDAMYWYRQDPGQGLRLIYYSQIVNDFQKGDIAEGYSVSREKKESFPLTVTSAQKNPTAFYLCASSPTEPYEQYFGPGTRLTVT.

V and J are TRBV5-6 and TRBJ2-2, with D hard to call. This CDR3 comprises 14 residues. Between the trimmed V and J ends, which lost 5 bases and 4 bases, there was a span of 12 bases. Per germline, CDR1 SGHDT and CDR2 YYEEEE. The CDR3 reads CASRLRLGTGELFF. Written as DNA, the CDR3 is TGTGCCAGCAGGTTACGACTGGGCACCGGGGAGCTGTTTTTT.

This chain uses TRBV10-2 with TRBJ1-5, with a weak D call TRBD1 (5 bases). Trimming stripped 5 bases from V and 1 base from J, with 18 bases between. This CDR3 spans 17 amino acids. Germline V lookup: CDR1 WSHSY, CDR2 SAAADI. CDR3: CASSNPPGHRSNQPQHF. CDR3 DNA: TGCGCCAGCAGTAACCCTCCCGGACACAGAAGCAATCAGCCCCAGCATTTT.

This clone was seen a single time. The chain recombines TRBV18 with TRBJ1-5; maybe TRBD1 (5 bases). V lost 1 base and J 6 bases, leaving 16 bases between the germline ends. The length of the CDR3 is 16 residues. CDR1 and CDR2 from the germline V gene are KGHSH and LQKENI. CDR3 loop: CASSPQATVALQPQHF. In nucleotides, the CDR3 is TGTGCCAGCTCACCACAGGCGACAGTGGCACTTCAGCCCCAGCATTTT.

This chain links TRBV28 with TRBJ2-7, with D perhaps matching TRBD2 (6 bases). The CDR3 totals 14 residues. V was pared by 6 bases and J by 6 bases, with 18 bases between. Germline V CDR1 and CDR2: MDHEN, SYDVKM. The CDR3 protein is CASSRVMEGCEQYF. As DNA, the CDR3 is TGTGCCAGCAGCCGAGTAATGGAGGGGTGCGAGCAGTACTTC. The variable domain in full, with the rest retrieved from reference TRBV28 and TRBJ2-7, is DVKVTQSSRYLVKRTGEKVFLECVQDMDHENMFWYRQDPGLGLRLIYFSYDVKMKEKGDIPEGYSVSREKKERFSLILESASTNQTSMYLCASSRVMEGCEQYFGPGTRLTVT.

The chain has TRBV9 and TRBJ1-1; the match to TRBD1 covers 9 bases. The J segment lost 4 bases and the V segment lost 0 bases, leaving 7 bases of the junction unmatched. The V gene's germline CDR1 is SGDLS and CDR2 YYNGEE. The CDR3 sequence is 16 residues long. Here the CDR3 DNA reads TGTGCCAGCAGCGTAGTCGAGGGACAGGGAGGCACTGAAGCTTTCTTT. This sequence encodes CASSVVEGQGGTEAFF.

This clone was detected only once. This sequence joins TRBV5-6 and TRBJ2-7; D is possibly TRBD1 (6 bases). The germline gives CDR1 SGHDT, CDR2 YYEEEE. The CDR3 spans 14 residues. Deletions cut 4 bases from V and 3 bases from J, with 14 bases between. CDR3 region: CASSKTGPDYEQYF. Written as DNA, the CDR3 is TGTGCCAGCAGCAAGACAGGCCCCGACTACGAGCAGTACTTC. The full variable domain, rest sourced from reference TRBV5-6 and TRBJ2-7, is DAGVTQSPTHLIKTRGQQVTLRCSPKSGHDTVSWYQQALGQGPQFIFQYYEEEERQRGNFPDRFSGHQFPNYSSELNVNALLLGDSALYLCASSKTGPDYEQYFGPGTRLTVT.

This chain connects TRBV2 to TRBJ2-5, with 8 bases lining up with TRBD2. The CDR3 covers 15 residues. V gave up 7 bases and J gave up 7 bases; unmatched junction bases: 14. Germline V gives CDR1 SNHLY, CDR2 FYNNEI. CDR3 in amino acids: CASIGKRGHPGTQYF. CDR3 DNA sequence: TGTGCCAGCATTGGCAAGCGGGGGCATCCAGGGACCCAGTACTTC.

The chain carries TRBV25-1 and TRBJ1-4; D remains unclear. This CDR3 comprises 11 residues. Germline CDR1 MGHDK, CDR2 SYGVNS. Trimming shortened V by 7 bases and J by 8 bases, and 8 bases separated the two germline ends. The CDR3, as DNA: TGTGCCAGCACCCTCGGGGAAAAACTGTTTTTT. This codes for CASTLGEKLFF.

The genes are TRBV2 and TRBJ1-4; D is possibly TRBD1 (5 bases). The V gene's germline CDR1 is SNHLY and CDR2 FYNNEI. Trimming cost V 5 bases and J 0 bases, with 16 bases left between them. The CDR3 covers 17 residues. The CDR3 DNA sequence: TGTGCCAGCAGTCGGCTGGGTGGGGCGGCAACTAATGAAAAACTGTTTTTT. This gives the protein CASSRLGGAATNEKLFF.

The V gene is TRBV27, the J gene TRBJ1-2, with D possibly matching TRBD1 (6 bases). V lost 5 bases and J lost 7, with 8 bases in between. The CDR3 consists of 11 residues. From germline, CDR1 is MNHEY and CDR2 SMNVEV (reference sequence). This CDR3 is CASSPGVGYTF. For the CDR3, the DNA is TGTGCCAGCAGTCCAGGGGTTGGCTACACCTTC.

The chain couples TRBV5-1 to TRBJ2-1; tentatively, D is TRBD2 (7 bases). Trimming left V 0 bases short and J 5 bases short, with 15 bases between. This CDR3 spans 16 amino acids. The germline CDR1 and CDR2 sequences are SGHRS and YFSETQ. The CDR3 spells CASSLVGGGLHNEQFF. The CDR3, as DNA: TGCGCCAGCAGCTTGGTGGGGGGGGGCCTACACAATGAGCAGTTCTTC.